Shown below are 14 T cell receptor beta chains from a single sample sequenced in a study of regulatory T cells in long-lasting Graves disease. As to time point: newly diagnosed GD, antithyroid drugs for less than 3 months. PBMC-derived RNA was used for the TCR library. Both iRepertoire HTBI primers and Arm-PCR of CDR3 regions were used to build the TCR beta libraries. TCRdb fed the multiplex PCR reads into MiXCR, producing one record per CDR3 protein. Here the sample spans about 560,000 distinct CDR3 sequences, 15% to 20% being singletons. This sample was also put to use in a study of T cells in Graves' hyperthyroidism and ophthalmopathy.

The material was peripheral blood mononuclear cells (PBMCs), obtained at new diagnosis, from a patient treated with antithyroid drugs. All receptors derive from a man aged 18 to 30 with Graves disease.

The CDR3 sequence is CASSLGAQEEQFF. As DNA, the CDR3 is TGCGCCAGCAGCTTGGGGGCTCAGGAGGAGCAGTTCTTC. The chain has TRBV5-1 and TRBJ2-1, with D unresolved. CDR1 and CDR2 from the germline V gene are SGHRS and YFSETQ. This CDR3 is built from 13 residues. V lost 0 bases and J lost 10, with 11 bases in between.

This clonotype was counted between two and nine times. The chain carries TRBV6-1 and TRBJ2-3; 10 bases align to TRBD2. After removal of 3 bases from V and 0 bases from J, the junction contained 6 bases not matched to a gene. Germline-derived CDR1 and CDR2 are MNHNS and SASEGT. This CDR3 region has 17 residues. The DNA of the CDR3 is TGTGCCAGCAGTGACCCGGGACTAGCGTCTAGCACAGATACGCAGTATTTT. Translating it yields CASSDPGLASSTDTQYF.

Ten or more counts support this clonotype. V usage is TRBV30 and J usage is TRBJ2-7; no clear D gene. V was shortened by 3 bases and J by 0 bases, with 6 bases between the two germline ends. This CDR3 contains 12 residues. Germline V CDR1 and CDR2: GTSNPN, SVGIG (reference sequence). DNA for the CDR3: TGTGCCTGGAGACTCAACTCCTACGAGCAGTACTTC. This sequence encodes CAWRLNSYEQYF.

This clonotype has more than one count but fewer than ten. One junction end does not reproduce the germline sequence, and a read error may be involved. The chain has TRBV29-1 and TRBJ2-7; 10 bases map to TRBD1. Germline V gene lookup returns CDR1 SQVTM and CDR2 ANQGSEA. The CDR3 runs 15 residues. The CDR3 DNA reads TGCAGCGTCGAAGGGGGCGGACAGGGGGTAAACGAGCAGTACTTC. Its protein product is CSVEGGGQGVNEQYF.

The J gene is TRBJ1-5, the V gene TRBV29-1; TRBD1 might be the D (5 bases). This CDR3 contains 13 residues. The ends were cut back, 7 bases at V and 6 bases at J, with 16 bases in the middle. Germline V gives CDR1 SQVTM, CDR2 ANQGSEA. DNA of the CDR3: TGCAGCGCTCAGGCGGGCGGGGGTCAGCCCCAGCATTTT. Residues: CSAQAGGGQPQHF.

This clonotype was found a few times. The chain links TRBV6-1 to TRBJ2-5; TRBD1 aligns across 8 bases. Germline V gene data show CDR1 as MNHNS and CDR2 as SASEGT. The ends lost 6 bases at V and 5 bases at J; junction bases unmatched: 5. There are 13 residues in the CDR3. The chain's CDR3 is CASRQGVLETQYF. Here the CDR3 DNA reads TGTGCCAGCAGACAGGGGGTTCTTGAGACCCAGTACTTC.

This clonotype was counted between two and nine times. V usage is TRBV5-4 and J usage is TRBJ1-2, with D perhaps TRBD1 (5 bases). The CDR3 has 16 amino acids. CDR1 and CDR2 (germline): SGHNT, YYREEE (reference sequence). Trimming took off 4 bases at V and 8 bases at J, with 24 bases between the two ends. CDR3 sequence: CASSGTSVRQPPGYTF. In nucleotides, the CDR3 is TGTGCCAGCAGCGGAACTTCCGTACGACAGCCGCCGGGCTACACCTTC.

The chain recombines TRBV4-1 with TRBJ2-2, with D tentatively TRBD2 (5 bases). Germline lookup yields CDR1 MGHRA and CDR2 YSYEKL. The CDR3 runs to 14 residues. V lost 4 bases to trimming and J lost 3 bases, with 9 bases between them. The CDR3 region has the DNA TGCGCCAGCAGCCGGGCTAGCCACACCGGGGAGCTGTTTTTT. Translated, it gives CASSRASHTGELFF.

CDR3 sequence reads: CASSLLSLTSGRSIYNEQFF. The CDR3 coding sequence is TGTGCCAGCAGTCTTCTCAGCTTGACTAGCGGGAGGAGTATTTACAATGAGCAGTTCTTC. The chain joins TRBV12-3 or TRBV12-4 to TRBJ2-1, with 13 positions matching TRBD2. The CDR3 has 20 residues. With 5 bases clipped from V and 4 bases from J, the junction kept 17 bases outside the gene matches.

The chain is built from TRBV6-1 and TRBJ2-3; D is uncertain. CDR3 size: 15 residues. Germline values: CDR1 MNHNS, CDR2 SASEGT. V was clipped by 3 bases and J by 1 base, with 11 bases between them. DNA for the CDR3: TGTGCCAGCAGTGATTGGGTAGTGGGCACAGATACGCAGTATTTT. Encoded protein: CASSDWVVGTDTQYF.

This clonotype was counted at least ten times. V gene TRBV5-4 combines with J gene TRBJ2-3, with TRBD1 matching over 10 bases. There are 14 residues in the CDR3. V gave up 3 bases and J gave up 4 bases; unmatched junction bases: 2. Germline CDR1 SGHNT, CDR2 YYREEE (reference sequence). The chain's CDR3 is CASSWGQGSDTQYF. The CDR3 nucleotides are TGTGCCAGCAGCTGGGGACAGGGGTCAGATACGCAGTATTTT.

The chain carries TRBV29-1 and TRBJ2-2; 9 bases map to TRBD1. CDR3 length equals 16 residues. Germline CDR1 and CDR2: SQVTM and ANQGSEA. Germline trimming cut 4 bases from V and 2 bases from J; bases unmatched to any gene: 8. The CDR3 coding sequence is TGCAGCGTTGGACGTGGGGACAGGGTCAACACCGGGGAGCTGTTTTTT. Translating it yields CSVGRGDRVNTGELFF.

The V gene is TRBV27, the J gene TRBJ1-6, with a possible D match to TRBD1 (5 bases). This CDR3 is built from 19 residues. V was cut by 5 bases and J by 10 bases, with 30 bases left in between. Germline V gene data show CDR1 as MNHEY and CDR2 as SMNVEV (reference sequence). CDR3 in amino acids: CASSPLSPAGRDKKSPLHF. In DNA form, the CDR3 reads TGTGCCAGCAGTCCCCTATCCCCCGCGGGACGGGATAAGAAATCACCCCTCCACTTT.

Concerning this clonotype itself: A much larger clone is a single base away; this may be a read error. The CDR3 DNA sequence: TGCGCCAGCAGCTTCAGAGAGAAGCAGTACTTC. This codes for CASSFREKQYF. The rearrangement joins TRBV5-1 to TRBJ2-7, with D unclear. V shed 2 bases and J shed 8 bases, with 8 bases lying between them. The CDR3 is made up of 11 amino acids. Germline CDR1 SGHRS, CDR2 YFSETQ.